The sequence of this T cell receptor (beta chain) was determined in a study of tumor-infiltrating lymphocytes in primary liver carcinoma. Overall study context: Both sexes were represented among patients, who were 30 to 69 years old. Samples yielded about 3.65 to 8 million productive TCRbeta reads, similar across tissue types. Study observations and caveats: Reduced overlap was seen in tumor-adjacent and tumor-blood pairs versus tumor region pairs.

The researchers produced TCR beta cDNA from about 510 ng total RNA with a constant-region primer. ARM-PCR, slightly modified, supplied the TCR beta libraries through three nested multiplex PCR rounds. The first two PCR rounds used TRBV1-TRBV30 forward primers with a C-beta reverse primer, 9 to 10 cycles each. In TCRdb, the multiplex PCR reads were re-called with MiXCR into one record per CDR3 protein. Here the sample spans 330,000 or so distinct CDR3 sequences, almost 65% being singletons. Both blood RNA, taken from unsorted whole blood, and germline DNA were extracted. Every patient had chronic HBV infection and was treatment-naive. The CDR3 has 16 residues. V dropped 4 bases and J dropped 0 bases, with 16 bases sitting between them. The germline V gene has CDR1 SGHAT and CDR2 FQNNGV. To note about this clonotype: The antigen is undetermined.

Input material: peripheral blood. The chain employs TRBV11-2 and TRBJ2-7; a weak D match, TRBD2 (6 bases). This TCR was sampled from a man aged 35-49 years with primary liver carcinoma and hepatitis B virus infection. The CDR3 is CASSSATRRDSYEQYF. The CDR3 DNA reads TGTGCCAGCAGCTCGGCTACCCGGCGGGACTCCTACGAGCAGTACTTC.